The source of this T cell receptor beta chain is a study of long-term antiretroviral therapy in people with HIV. Study observations and caveats: ART adherence, viral resistance and therapy changes were undocumented.

The V end lost 9 bases, the J end lost 3 bases, and 14 bases lay between the germline ends. Germline CDR1 and CDR2: MNHNS and SASEGT. This CDR3 contains 14 residues. Of note for this clone: No antigen is known for it.

They ran version v3.0 of the immunoSEQ assay at survey level. The data were produced by immunoSEQ multiplex PCR, yet TCRdb's version contains in-frame clones alone and is incomplete. The sample records 30,000 to 40,000 clones, roughly 85% being singletons. The sequence derives from a man younger than 35 with HIV. The specimen comprised unsorted PBMCs, sampled 0.4 years before starting antiretroviral therapy. J is TRBJ1-4 and V is TRBV6-1; D gene unclear. CDR3 in amino acids: CASRLGPSNEKLFF. The CDR3, as DNA: TGTGCCAGTCGCCTTGGACCGTCTAATGAAAAACTGTTTTTT.